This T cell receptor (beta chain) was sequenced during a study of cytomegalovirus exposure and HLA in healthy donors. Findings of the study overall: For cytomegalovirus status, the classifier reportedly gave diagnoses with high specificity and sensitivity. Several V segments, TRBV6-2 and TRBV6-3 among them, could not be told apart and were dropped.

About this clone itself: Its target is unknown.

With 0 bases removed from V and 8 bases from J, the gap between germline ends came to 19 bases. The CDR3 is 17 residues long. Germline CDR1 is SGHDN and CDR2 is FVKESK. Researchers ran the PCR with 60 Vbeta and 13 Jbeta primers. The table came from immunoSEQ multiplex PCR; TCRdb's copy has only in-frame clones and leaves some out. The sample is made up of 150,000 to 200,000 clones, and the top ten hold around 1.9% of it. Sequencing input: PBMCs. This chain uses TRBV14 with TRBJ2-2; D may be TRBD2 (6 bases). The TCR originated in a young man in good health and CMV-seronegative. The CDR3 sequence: CASSQDRGIGLTGELFF. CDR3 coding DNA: TGTGCCAGCAGCCAAGATCGGGGGATTGGTTTGACAGGGGAGCTGTTTTTT.